This TCR beta chain was identified in a study of spatial heterogeneity in lung cancer. As for the study in general: There were, on average, more than 9.5 raw-read appearances for each unique TCR and UMI combination.

Each molecule of TCR cDNA was tagged with one unique molecular identifier. TCRdb reanalysed the 5' RACE reads using MiXCR and keeps one entry per CDR3 protein. The sample carries 90,000 to 95,000 distinct CDR3 sequences, roughly 12% recorded once. The CDR3 is 15 amino acids. Germline V gene lookup returns CDR1 KGHDR and CDR2 SFDVKD. V lost 5 bases, J lost 0 bases, and 10 bases lay in between. There are many counts of this clonotype. Time point denoted: sample taken at primary tumor resection. Sequencing of whole RNA from tumor, nontumor lung or frozen PBMC involved no sorting. Material: PBMCs, obtained at surgery. This clonotype originated in a male donor with early-stage non-small cell lung cancer. The gene calls are TRBV24-1 and TRBJ1-3; D is uncertain. This chain's CDR3 is CATSGWDSSGNTIYF. CDR3 bases: TGTGCCACCAGTGGATGGGATAGCTCTGGAAACACCATATATTTT.